This T cell receptor beta chain was profiled in a study of Ad26.COV2.S vaccination and SARS-CoV-2 variants. Trimming at V came to 3 bases and at J to 4 bases, leaving 2 bases not matched to a gene. Germline loops: CDR1 SEHNR, CDR2 FQNEAQ (reference sequence). The CDR3 totals 14 residues. Treatment indicated: over 15 received Ad26.COV2.S at low or high dose, single or two shots; about 5 received placebo; per-sample allocation not given. Sampling was done on day 63 after the first vaccine or placebo injection. Boston hosted the donor, who was an adult aged 18-55 years. This table comes from immunoSEQ multiplex PCR, and its TCRdb copy is limited to in-frame clones, with some not included. The table includes about 500,000 clones, 70% to 90% detected once.

The chain carries TRBV7-9 and TRBJ2-2, with 7 positions matching TRBD1. The receptor was derived from a person between 18 and 59 years old who received the Ad26.COV2.S COVID-19 vaccine or a placebo. Sample: peripheral blood, taken in a trial of Ad26.COV2.S vaccine versus placebo. CDR3: CASSLDRFTGELFF. CDR3 nucleotide sequence: TGTGCCAGCAGCTTGGACAGGTTCACCGGGGAGCTGTTTTTT.